This T cell receptor beta chain is drawn from a study of response to subunit inactivated influenza vaccine (dated by TCRdb to the late 2010s). For the study in its entirety: Deep quantitative profiling of the T cell receptor repertoire was used in the study to follow responses to a trivalent subunit inactivated influenza vaccine.

Ends trimmed: V by 5 bases, J by 8 bases; bases unmatched to a gene: 4. The CDR3 numbers 12 residues from cysteine through phenylalanine. Only the CDR3 region is kept as DNA, spanning 36 bases read in frame from base 1. To prepare the library, RT-PCR was applied. This sample was sequenced with an Illumina HiSeq 2500. TCRdb reworked the public reads: Q25 trimming with fastp, MiXCR clone assembly, productive beta chains retained. Each CDR3 protein gets just one entry, which takes the most common genes and DNA from the rows behind it. This sample has 450,000 to 600,000 distinct CDR3 sequences in its table, and more than 7% of those were observed once. The ten largest clonotypes hold around 12% of the sample. The full study reports these points: The authors suggested that each seasonal influenza vaccination may recruit only a limited number of new T cells.

This clonotype occurred many times. Its recognized antigen is unknown. The sample holds no much larger clone one base away, and base qualities are not on file. The receptor comes from a man between 50 and 75 years old who received an inactivated influenza vaccine. Donor details come from another sample of the same person, matched by shared clones. This specimen was PBMCs from blood, taken 23 to 25 months after vaccination. The sequence joins TRBV12-3 or TRBV12-4 to TRBJ1-2, and 8 junctional nucleotides match TRBD1. The bases read TGTGCCAGCAGTAGACAGGGGTACGGCTACACCTTC. It codes for CASSRQGYGYTF.